The 5 T cell receptor beta chains in this list originate from one sample, sequenced in a study of post-analysis software for immune sequencing data. Study outcomes and limitations: Relative to controls, patients had several TRBV segments at higher frequency, with TRBV5-6, TRBV5-1 and TRBV20-1 among these.

For these receptors, no antigen is known. cDNA libraries of TCR beta carried unique molecular identifiers. Each CDR3 protein is one row after TCRdb ran MiXCR on the PCR reads. Altogether roughly 870,000 distinct CDR3 sequences are present, roughly half being singletons, with the ten largest covering about 4.8%. Material: blood. These receptors were collected from a girl aged 10-17 years with multiple sclerosis.

This clonotype was counted only a few times. The chain is built from TRBV28 and TRBJ2-3; D is perhaps TRBD2 (5 bases). The CDR3 is 15 residues long. Trimming took 4 bases from V and 8 from J, leaving 19 bases between them. Germline V gene data show CDR1 as MDHEN and CDR2 as SYDVKM. The CDR3 protein is CASSSRTALRVTQYF. The CDR3 nucleotides are TGTGCCAGCAGTTCAAGGACTGCCTTGCGAGTTACGCAGTATTTT.

The rearrangement joins TRBV20-1 to TRBJ1-5; D is uncertain. V shed 6 bases and J shed 0 bases, with 12 bases lying between them. There are 14 residues in the CDR3. Germline values: CDR1 DFQATT, CDR2 SNEGSKA (reference sequence). This CDR3 reads CSALGRSSNQPQHF. The CDR3 DNA reads TGCAGTGCGCTAGGAAGATCTAGCAATCAGCCCCAGCATTTT.

Note on this clonotype: One junction end disagrees with the germline gene, perhaps due to a read error. J is TRBJ2-5 and V is TRBV7-9, with no clear D. The germline CDR1 and CDR2 sequences are SEHNR and FQNEAQ (reference sequence). The CDR3 consists of 13 residues. CDR3 in amino acids: CASSLAGQETRYF. The CDR3 coding sequence is TGTGCCAGCAGCTTAGCAGGGCAAGAGACCCGGTACTTC.

This chain connects TRBV7-3 to TRBJ2-5; the D is unclear. The CDR3 has 15 residues. Trimming removed 2 bases at V and 5 bases at J, with 15 bases between. The germline V gene has CDR1 SGHTA and CDR2 FQGTGA. CDR3 residues: CASSLSQSNPETQYF. In DNA form, the CDR3 reads TGTGCCAGCAGCTTATCCCAGTCAAACCCGGAGACCCAGTACTTC.

This clonotype was recorded a few times. The chain links TRBV29-1 to TRBJ2-5; 12 bases line up with TRBD2. The CDR3 sequence is 15 residues long. The germline V gene encodes CDR1 SQVTM and CDR2 ANQGSEA. V trimming: 4 bases; J trimming: 5 bases; junction bases outside the gene matches: 8. CDR3 sequence: CSVAPTSGRSETQYF. The CDR3, as DNA: TGCAGCGTTGCCCCGACTAGCGGGAGATCGGAGACCCAGTACTTC. Full variable domain (outside the CDR3, taken from reference TRBV29-1 and TRBJ2-5): SAVISQKPSRDICQRGTSLTIQCQVDSQVTMMFWYRQQPGQSLTLIATANQGSEATYESGFVIDKFPISRPNLTFSTLTVSNMSPEDSSIYLCSVAPTSGRSETQYFGPGTRLLVL.